This TCR beta chain was sequenced during a study of T cells in Graves' hyperthyroidism and ophthalmopathy (dated by TCRdb to the late 2010s). For the study in its entirety: Peripheral blood samples were taken at initial diagnosis, before any treatment was given. TCR V-J signatures able to tell the groups apart were searched for in a discovery cohort of 100 or so patients, of whom 43 had Graves' ophthalmopathy and roughly 57 had stable Graves' hyperthyroidism. Prospective prediction of ophthalmopathy was tested in an independent validation cohort of approximately 19 hyperthyroidism patients and some 17 patients who later progressed to ophthalmopathy. The 75 to 100 discovery patients were randomly split 7:3 into training and test sets. In six Graves' hyperthyroidism patients, the study also compared T-cell repertoires from thyroid tissue with T-cell repertoires from blood. After blood sampling, hyperthyroidism patients were treated with methimazole at a starting dose of 30 mg daily, and ophthalmopathy patients were treated with high-dose intravenous methylprednisolone. The paper describes TCR Vbeta CDR3 sequencing of some 130 peripheral blood samples, made up of fewer than 50 ophthalmopathy patients, roughly 75 hyperthyroidism patients and roughly 17 progressor patients. What the research found in general, with its limitations: Ophthalmopathy was separated from stable hyperthyroidism by a 13 V-J signature model, with just over 85% sensitivity and about 81% specificity obtained in cross-validation and 80%/75% obtained in testing. Most expanded thyroid clonotypes (frequency above 0.001) were also detected in blood, suggesting blood repertoires may reflect thyroid immune responses. In validation, progression to ophthalmopathy was predicted by the model with around 71% sensitivity and roughly 72% specificity, a median of approximately 6.5 months before onset. Sample size was not statistically predetermined, and investigators were not blinded to group allocation.

Hyperthyroidism patients were newly diagnosed, with disease duration under 2 months, and aged 18 to 65 years. Exclusion was applied to patients with uncontrolled infections, other autoimmune diseases, pregnancy or lactation. Diagnoses relied on clinical symptoms, serum thyroxine and TRAb, thyroid ultrasound and orbital computed tomography. Blood from progressor patients was drawn when they were first diagnosed with hyperthyroidism, before any ophthalmopathy symptoms appeared. Ficoll-Paque density gradient centrifugation was used to isolate PBMCs from around 10 ml of fresh peripheral blood. Patients classed as progressors first received a Graves' hyperthyroidism diagnosis and then went on to develop ophthalmopathy during follow-up. Trizol reagent was used to extract total RNA, and RNA quality was then checked on an Agilent 2100 Bioanalyzer. This clonotype has a count of ten or more. Its target antigen remains unknown. No much larger clone is present one base from it, and per-base qualities are unavailable.

The trim is 1 base for V and 3 bases for J, with a gap of 10 bases between the germline ends. The cysteine opens and the phenylalanine closes a CDR3 of 14 amino acids. Here the CDR3 DNA is all that survives: 42 bases in frame from base 1. CDR1 and CDR2 were assigned from the germline V gene as SGHRS and YFSETQ. TCR beta CDR3 regions were amplified from RNA transcripts. A first-round RT-PCR of the TCR CDR3 used the HTBI primer set with the Qiagen OneStep RT-PCR kit. Libraries were constructed in a second round of multiplex PCR, after which size selection and purification were performed. Paired-end sequencing of the libraries was performed with 100 bp reads on an Illumina HiSeq2000. Turning to the authors' computational methods: SOAPnuke was used to process the raw data, removing reads that contained adapters or uncalled bases, had a mean Phred below 15, or lacked an exact match to the constant primer or identifier. COPE v1.2.5 was used to merge high-quality paired reads, and clonotypes were defined as unique nucleotide sequences. MiTCR v1.1 was used to align clonotypes to the IMGT TRBV, TRBD and TRBJ reference segments. Only V-J combinations with frequency above 0.0001, covering 99% to 99.2% of repertoires, were analysed. A TCS score was defined as the ratio between F50 (clonal expansion) and ExV (chaos), using BLOSUM62-based TCRdist between CDR3 peptides within each V-J. Welch's t-statistics and random forest reduced some 510 V-J features to some 14, which were used in a naive Bayes classifier (R e1071). In TCRdb, the public reads were trimmed at Q25 with fastp and aligned with MiXCR, with productive beta chains retained. For every CDR3 protein sequence, its rows merge into one entry that carries the most common genes and DNA. The V and J calls and clone size are TCRdb's, not the authors'. This sample has about 770,000 distinct CDR3 sequences in its table, and 18% of those were observed once. The ten biggest clones cover approximately 15% of the sample.

This receptor was identified in a woman aged 50 to 60 with Graves' hyperthyroidism that later progressed to Graves' ophthalmopathy. Sequences were obtained from blood. This chain is built from TRBV5-1 and TRBJ2-5; a weak D assignment points to TRBD1 (5 bases agree). In nucleotides, the sequence is TGCGCCAGCAGCTTGACAGGCATGGAAGAGACCCAGTACTTC. This gives the protein CASSLTGMEETQYF.